This T cell receptor (beta chain) derives from a study of blood T cell repertoires in COVID-19. Study overall: Samples representing acute and convalescent COVID-19 were sourced from the United States, Italy and Spain. The analysed material was cDNA or gDNA that came from T cells, B-cell-depleted T cells, or PBMCs.

As handled by the study authors: How many nucleated cells were present was estimated from reference gene primer amplification. Libraries were prepared by immunoSEQ multiplex PCR; TCRdb keeps only in-frame clonotypes and omits some of them. V and J calls and clone size are as listed in that table; D and trimming were resolved from the DNA. The sample includes around 170,000 clones, roughly 80% seen only once; the top ten take around 14%. CDR3 length: 13 residues. Looked up from germline, CDR1 is WNHNN and CDR2 is SYGVQD (reference sequence). Trimming stripped 4 bases from V and 9 bases from J, with 13 bases between.

Sequencing used peripheral blood. This TCR was sampled from an elderly woman with acute or convalescent COVID-19. The chain recombines TRBV10-1 with TRBJ2-1; maybe TRBD1 (6 bases). The CDR3 here is CASSVRGKGEQFF. CDR3 nucleotide sequence: TGCGCCAGCAGTGTAAGGGGGAAGGGTGAGCAGTTCTTC.